The clone carrying this T cell receptor beta chain was detected only a few times. This sample was included in a study of cytomegalovirus exposure and HLA in healthy donors. V shed 1 base, J shed 2 bases, and the junction held 9 bases outside the gene matches. Germline V CDR1 and CDR2: SGHDN, FVKESK. The CDR3 covers 18 residues. The PCR was carried out with 60 Vbeta primers and 13 Jbeta primers. Some clones are missing from TCRdb's copy, which holds only in-frame ones; the method was immunoSEQ multiplex PCR. The sample consists of approximately 150,000 clones, over 80% of them appearing once. The specimen sequenced was PBMCs. The genes are TRBV14 and TRBJ2-5, with 11 bases fitting TRBD2. This TCR was sampled from a male donor in good health and CMV-seronegative. This CDR3 reads CASSQGVGLAGHQETQYF. For the CDR3, the DNA is TGTGCCAGCAGCCAAGGGGTAGGACTAGCGGGTCATCAAGAGACCCAGTACTTC.